Sequencing of this T cell receptor (beta chain) was carried out in a study of T cell responses to AZD1222 COVID-19 vaccine. The V end lost 2 bases, the J end lost 2 bases, and 12 bases lay between the germline ends. The germline V gene encodes CDR1 MNHEY and CDR2 SMNVEV (reference sequence). The CDR3 runs to 15 residues. Using immunoSEQ multiplex PCR, the repertoire was profiled, and TCRdb retains in-frame clones only, with some absent. In the table there are some 83,000 clones, about 87% of which are singletons. This chain links TRBV27 with TRBJ1-1, with D perhaps TRBD1 (5 bases). The clonotype comes from an adult in good health. The sequenced sample was peripheral blood, obtained on day 0 of AZD1222 vaccination. The CDR3 DNA follows: TGTGCCAGCAGTTTAGTTGGAGGGACCAACACTGAAGCTTTCTTT. Encoded protein: CASSLVGGTNTEAFF.